This T cell receptor beta chain is from a study of OX40 agonist ivuxolimab in advanced cancers. Study at large: In this trial design, patients received ivuxolimab intravenously at 0.01 to 10 mg/kg every 2 weeks.

V dropped 1 base and J dropped 7 bases, with 26 bases sitting between them. This CDR3 comprises 19 residues. Per germline, CDR1 SEHNR and CDR2 FQNEAQ (reference sequence). Study results and caveats: In general, CD8+ T cells held more expanded clones than CD4+ did, on average.

Excluded were patients having autoimmune disease history or systemic immunosuppression. The table came from immunoSEQ multiplex PCR; TCRdb's copy has only in-frame clones and leaves some out. Of around 150,000 clones in the sample, approximately 90% are singletons; the top ten hold 0.85% to 1.4%. A word on this clone: No antigen is known for it.

The specimen was CD4+ or CD8+ T cells sorted from blood, collected in a trial of the OX40 agonist ivuxolimab. The clonotype comes from an adult with an advanced solid tumor such as melanoma, head and neck, liver or kidney cancer. V and J are TRBV7-9 and TRBJ2-1, with D uncertain. Written as DNA, the CDR3 is TGTGCCAGCAGCTTAGGGAATCAAGGAGCGCCTTCATCTCGGAATGAGCAGTTCTTC. It translates to CASSLGNQGAPSSRNEQFF.